The rows below give T cell receptor beta chains drawn from one sample of a study of post-analysis software for immune sequencing data. One entry per CDR3 protein, called by TCRdb with MiXCR from the PCR reads. Of fewer than 850,000 distinct CDR3 sequences listed, 25% to 30% are singletons. Sequencing was performed on blood. All receptors come from a girl aged 5-17 years with multiple sclerosis. The CDR3 runs from the conserved cysteine through the conserved F or W. A D gene is named only where the DNA matches it firmly. Size values are once, few and many counts, or a class for expanded clones, and some rows have none.

clone_size cdr3_length j_call v_call d_call cdr3_aa cdr3_nt
few 15 TRBJ2-3 TRBV27 TRBD2 CASSLRGGGTDTQYF TGTGCCAGCAGTCTAAGGGGAGGGGGCACAGATACGCAGTATTTT
few 15 TRBJ1-6 TRBV5-1 . CASSLTGRQNSPLHF TGCGCCAGCAGCTTGACGGGCAGACAAAATTCACCCCTCCACTTT
. 17 TRBJ2-7 TRBV2 TRBD1 CASSRRILDRGPYEQYF TGTGCCAGCAGCCGACGAATTTTGGACAGGGGACCCTACGAGCAGTACTTC
few 18 TRBJ2-7 TRBV7-8 . CASSSDHRVGFGLYEQYF TGTGCCAGCAGCTCCGACCACCGTGTAGGGTTTGGCCTCTACGAGCAGTACTTC
. 15 TRBJ2-1 TRBV11-2 TRBD1 CASSLAGQVYNEQFF TGTGCCAGCAGCTTAGCTGGACAGGTCTACAATGAGCAGTTCTTC
. 16 TRBJ2-7 TRBV6-5 . CASSSTRQGLLYEQYF TGTGCCAGCAGTTCCACAAGGCAGGGACTCCTCTACGAGCAGTACTTC
. 14 TRBJ1-1 TRBV5-1 . CASTQTDRNTEAFF TGCGCCAGCACCCAAACAGACAGGAACACTGAAGCTTTCTTT
few 13 TRBJ2-3 TRBV7-9 . CASSIDYPDTQYF TGTGCCAGCAGCATCGACTACCCAGATACGCAGTATTTT
. 17 TRBJ1-1 TRBV5-1 . CASSLGARRPMNTEAFF TGCGCCAGCAGCTTGGGAGCGCGCCGACCAATGAACACTGAAGCTTTCTTT
. 10 TRBJ2-3 TRBV20-1 . CSASTGTQYF TGCAGTGCTAGCACCGGCACGCAGTATTTT
. 13 TRBJ1-2 TRBV12-5 . CASAGRGNYGYTF TGTGCTAGTGCAGGGCGGGGTAACTATGGCTACACCTTC